The sequence of this T cell receptor (beta chain) was determined in a study of follicular helper T cells after annual influenza vaccination. The germline CDR1 and CDR2 sequences are SGHRS and YFSETQ. The CDR3 covers 13 residues. V was trimmed by 4 bases and J by 5 bases, leaving 11 bases between them. Noted time point: 2015-2016 season, 7 days after influenza vaccination. Sorted blood CD4 subsets were sequenced before and after adults received seasonal inactivated influenza vaccine. TCRB sequencing was done at Survey resolution level. Some clones are missing from TCRdb's copy, which holds only in-frame ones; the method was immunoSEQ multiplex PCR. The data contain a few thousand clones, around 80% of them singletons.

This clonotype was sampled from an adult who received the influenza vaccine. This chain connects TRBV5-1 to TRBJ2-3; D might be TRBD1 (5 bases). Sequencing was performed on CXCR5+ CD38- circulating T follicular helper cells from blood, taken 7 days after influenza vaccination. As for subset: circulating Tfh, non-naive CD4+CXCR5+PD-1+ (ICOS+CD38+ or ICOS-CD38-). In DNA, the CDR3 is TGCGCCAGCAGCGGACAAGCAGGAGATACGCAGTATTTT. Amino acid sequence: CASSGQAGDTQYF.